Below are 20 T cell receptor beta chains sequenced from a single sample in a study of cytomegalovirus exposure and HLA in healthy donors. The PCR ran on 60 Vbeta and 13 Jbeta primers. Clones were read by immunoSEQ multiplex PCR, and TCRdb kept only the in-frame ones, dropping some. The repertoire consists of some 120,000 clones, with around three quarters occurring once and the leading ten covering about 6%. The sequenced sample was PBMCs. The receptors were gathered from a man aged 18-30 years in good health and CMV-seropositive.

This clone came up a few times. The V call is TRBV5-8, the J call TRBJ1-5; D is perhaps TRBD1 (5 bases). The CDR3 sequence is 16 residues long. Trimming left V 4 bases short and J 5 bases short, with 19 bases between. Germline CDR1 SGHTS, CDR2 YDEGEE. CDR3 amino acids: CASSVSSREYYQPQHF. CDR3 bases: TGTGCCAGCAGCGTCTCGTCCAGGGAATACTATCAGCCCCAGCATTTT.

This chain joins TRBV18 and TRBJ2-2, with D possibly matching TRBD1 (5 bases). Germline values: CDR1 KGHSH, CDR2 LQKENI. CDR3 length equals 15 residues. Between the trimmed V and J ends, which lost 4 bases and 3 bases, there was a span of 12 bases. CDR3 amino acids: CASSLFRADTGELFF. The DNA for the CDR3 is TGTGCCAGCTCACTCTTCAGGGCGGACACCGGGGAGCTGTTTTTT.

The chain uses TRBV5-4 and TRBJ1-2, with 9 bases fitting TRBD1. In germline, CDR1 is SGHNT, CDR2 YYREEE (reference sequence). This CDR3 has 15 amino acids. Trimming removed 0 bases from V and 4 bases from J; junction bases left unmatched: 4. CDR3 protein: CASSLGTGGGYGYTF. CDR3 bases: TGTGCCAGCAGCTTGGGTACAGGGGGCGGCTATGGCTACACCTTC. The full variable domain, completed using reference TRBV5-4 and TRBJ1-2, is ETGVTQSPTHLIKTRGQQVTLRCSSQSGHNTVSWYQQALGQGPQFIFQYYREEENGRGNFPPRFSGLQFPNYSSELNVNALELDDSALYLCASSLGTGGGYGYTFGSGTRLTVV.

The rearrangement uses TRBV7-2 and TRBJ1-2; TRBD1 is a possible D gene (5 bases). This CDR3 comprises 16 residues. Trimming took 0 bases from V and 7 from J, leaving 18 bases between them. Germline V lookup: CDR1 SGHTA, CDR2 FQGNSA. The CDR3: CASSLAQGGIGAGYTF. CDR3 in DNA: TGTGCCAGCAGCTTAGCCCAGGGAGGAATCGGTGCTGGCTACACCTTC.

The chain carries TRBV27 and TRBJ1-2; tentatively, D is TRBD1 (6 bases). The CDR3 totals 12 residues. Deletions cut 5 bases from V and 6 bases from J, with 10 bases between. CDR1 is MNHEY and CDR2 is SMNVEV in the germline V gene (reference sequence). The CDR3 here is CASSTGINGYTF. Written as DNA, the CDR3 is TGTGCCAGCAGTACAGGGATCAATGGCTACACCTTC.

Here the CDR3 DNA reads TGTGCCAGCAGGCCGACGATGGACAGTTTCTATGGCTACACCTTC. Its translation: CASRPTMDSFYGYTF. This chain links TRBV6-1 with TRBJ1-2; D perhaps matches TRBD1 (6 bases). Germline-derived CDR1 and CDR2 are MNHNS and SASEGT. V shed 6 bases and J shed 4 bases, with 18 bases lying between them. The CDR3 loop spans 15 amino acids.

The V and J genes are TRBV5-1 and TRBJ1-2; tentative D call: TRBD1 (5 bases). This CDR3 spans 14 amino acids. Germline loops: CDR1 SGHRS, CDR2 YFSETQ. V was clipped by 2 bases and J by 6 bases, with 14 bases between them. CDR3 loop: CASSLETAGDGYTF. The DNA of the CDR3 is TGCGCCAGCAGCTTAGAGACAGCCGGTGATGGCTACACCTTC.

The chain is built from TRBV2 and TRBJ2-2; 7 bases align to TRBD1. The CDR3 is made up of 14 amino acids. Germline V lookup: CDR1 SNHLY, CDR2 FYNNEI. Trimming at V came to 7 bases and at J to 4 bases, leaving 6 bases not matched to a gene. The CDR3 DNA is TGTGCCAGCAAGCCGGGACAGAGCACCGGGGAGCTGTTTTTT. It yields the protein CASKPGQSTGELFF. Based on the CDR3 plus reference TRBV2 and TRBJ2-2, the full variable domain is EPEVTQTPSHQVTQMGQEVILRCVPISNHLYFYWYRQILGQKVEFLVSFYNNEISEKSEIFDDQFSVERPDGSNFTLKIRSTKLEDSAMYFCASKPGQSTGELFFGEGSRLTVL.

This clone showed up just a few times. This rearrangement joins TRBV6-1 to TRBJ2-7; weak D call: TRBD2 (6 bases). Germline CDR1 is MNHNS and CDR2 is SASEGT. CDR3 length equals 14 residues. Trimming left V 5 bases short and J 4 bases short, with 15 bases between. The CDR3 bases are TGTGCCAGCAGTAGAGAGGACTATTTATACGAGCAGTACTTC. It is translated as CASSREDYLYEQYF.

The gene calls are TRBV6-5 and TRBJ1-5, with D unresolved. Trimming cost V 6 bases and J 6 bases, with 9 bases left between them. The CDR3 loop spans 12 amino acids. The germline gives CDR1 MNHEY, CDR2 SVGAGI. CDR3 nucleotides: TGTGCCAGCAGCTCAATCGGTCAGCCCCAGCATTTT. It is translated as CASSSIGQPQHF.

V is TRBV15 and J is TRBJ1-2; TRBD1 aligns across 9 bases. V dropped 8 bases and J dropped 7; count of bases not matched to a gene: 14. Germline V lookup: CDR1 LNHNV, CDR2 YYDKDF (reference sequence). The CDR3 contains 15 residues. The CDR3 DNA follows: TGTGCCACCGACGAGACAGGGGGAGGCCAAGTTGGCTACACCTTC. Residues: CATDETGGGQVGYTF.

This sequence joins TRBV9 and TRBJ2-5, with D possibly being TRBD2 (6 bases). Germline CDR1 reads SGDLS; CDR2 reads YYNGEE. The V end was cut by 0 bases, the J end by 1 base, with 10 bases between. The length of the CDR3 is 15 residues. In DNA, the CDR3 is TGTGCCAGCAGCGTAGGCTGGGGGGTCCAAGAGACCCAGTACTTC. Protein sequence: CASSVGWGVQETQYF.

This clone was seen just once. The chain carries TRBV5-4 and TRBJ1-1; tentatively, D is TRBD1 (5 bases). Germline V gene lookup returns CDR1 SGHNT and CDR2 YYREEE (reference sequence). V was clipped by 4 bases and J by 8 bases, with 12 bases between them. The CDR3 has 12 amino acids. Here the CDR3 DNA reads TGTGCCAGCAGCCCGGGGGGGACCGAAGCTTTCTTT. Its translation is CASSPGGTEAFF.

As DNA, the CDR3 is TGCGCCAGCAGCCGTACGATGGGACAGGCTAATGAAAAACTGTTTTTT. Encoded protein: CASSRTMGQANEKLFF. The chain uses TRBV5-1 and TRBJ1-4, with 8 bases aligning to TRBD1. Germline V CDR1 and CDR2: SGHRS, YFSETQ. With V trimmed by 4 bases and J by 3 bases, 8 bases remained unmatched. The CDR3 length is 16 residues.

J is TRBJ1-2 and V is TRBV6-1, with D tentatively TRBD1 (6 bases). The V end was cut by 3 bases, the J end by 4 bases, with 12 bases between. There are 14 residues in the CDR3. Per the germline V gene, CDR1 is MNHNS and CDR2 is SASEGT. The CDR3 region has the DNA TGTGCCAGCAGTGATCAGGGGTCTGGCTATGGCTACACCTTC. As protein: CASSDQGSGYGYTF.

This clone has just a few counts. This sequence joins TRBV27 and TRBJ2-7, with TRBD2 identical over 8 bases. Trimming cost V 6 bases and J 2 bases; bases outside gene matches: 9. This CDR3 spans 15 amino acids. Per the germline V gene, CDR1 is MNHEY and CDR2 is SMNVEV (reference sequence). CDR3 DNA: TGTGCCAGCAGGTACAGCGGGAGAATGACCTACGAGCAGTACTTC. Protein product: CASRYSGRMTYEQYF.

The chain combines TRBV5-4 with TRBJ2-1, with TRBD2 identical over 7 bases. Germline V CDR1 and CDR2: SGHNT, YYREEE (reference sequence). The length of the CDR3 is 16 residues. With 0 bases clipped from V and 6 bases from J, the junction kept 9 bases outside the gene matches. CDR3 in DNA: TGTGCCAGCAGCTTGGGAGCGGGACGGACAATCAATGAGCAGTTCTTC. As protein: CASSLGAGRTINEQFF.

The rearrangement links TRBV7-9 to TRBJ1-1; 8 bases are a match to TRBD1. This CDR3 region has 13 residues. The junction had 16 bases not matched to a gene; V was cut back by 10 bases and J by 12 bases. The V gene's germline CDR1 is SEHNR and CDR2 FQNEAQ (reference sequence). CDR3 coding DNA: TGTGCCACCCTATCCCCGCAGGGGGCATATACTTTCTTT. This gives the protein CATLSPQGAYTFF.

The CDR3 nucleotides read TGCGCCAGCAGCGAGGGACAGGGGGAGGTTGAGACCCAGTACTTC. This codes for CASSEGQGEVETQYF. The chain employs TRBV5-1 and TRBJ2-5; 11 bases line up with TRBD1. Germline V CDR1 and CDR2: SGHRS, YFSETQ. This CDR3 spans 15 amino acids. V shed 4 bases and J 5 bases; nucleotides not matched to a gene: 7.

This chain joins TRBV4-1 and TRBJ2-3, with D unclear. The V end lost 0 bases, the J end lost 5 bases, and 6 bases lay between the germline ends. Germline-derived CDR1 and CDR2 are MGHRA and YSYEKL. This CDR3 has 13 amino acids. CDR3 nucleotide sequence: TGCGCCAGCAGCCAAGAGTTCGGAGATACGCAGTATTTT. It yields the protein CASSQEFGDTQYF.